This T cell receptor (beta chain) was found in a study of blood T cell repertoires in COVID-19. The assay was immunoSEQ multiplex PCR, and TCRdb's table has in-frame clones only and misses some. The data hold 300,000 to 350,000 clones, with approximately 86% observed a single time. Trimming removed 11 bases from V and 5 bases from J; junction bases left unmatched: 14. CDR3 length: 14 residues. Germline assignment: CDR1 MNHEY and CDR2 SVGAGI. This chain uses TRBV6-5 with TRBJ1-2; TRBD1 matches at 7 bases. Sequenced sample: PBMCs or T cells enriched from blood (not recorded which). This receptor was taken from a woman in her thirties or forties with acute COVID-19. CDR3 amino acids: CAVHEGALGYGYTF. Here the CDR3 DNA reads TGTGCCGTGCACGAGGGGGCGCTAGGATATGGCTACACCTTC.